One sample yielded the 24 T cell receptor beta chains listed below, sequenced in a study of response to subunit inactivated influenza vaccine. Each CDR3 protein gets one entry after TCRdb re-called the RT-PCR reads with MiXCR. The sample has about half a million distinct CDR3 sequences, under 9% seen once. The source was PBMCs from blood, collected roughly 24 months after vaccination. These receptors came from a man aged 50 to 75 who received an inactivated influenza vaccine.

The chain recombines TRBV4-1 with TRBJ1-6; TRBD1 aligns across 8 bases. This CDR3 has 14 amino acids. Germline trimming cut 3 bases from V and 10 bases from J; bases unmatched to any gene: 5. Germline assignment: CDR1 MGHRA and CDR2 YSYEKL. CDR3 nucleotide sequence: TGCGCCAGCAGCCAGAGGGACAGGAGATCACCCCTCCACTTT. Protein: CASSQRDRRSPLHF.

This clonotype occurred many times. The genes are TRBV24-1 and TRBJ2-1; 14 bases are shared with TRBD2. Germline V gene sequence: CDR1 KGHDR, CDR2 SFDVKD. The CDR3 runs to 15 residues. With V trimmed by 10 bases and J by 6 bases, 7 bases remained unmatched. The CDR3 DNA follows: TGTGCCACTAGTCTCGGGACTAGCGGGGGCAATGAGCAGTTCTTC. This gives the protein CATSLGTSGGNEQFF.

The rearrangement joins TRBV5-1 to TRBJ1-1, with a weak D call TRBD1 (5 bases). Germline loops: CDR1 SGHRS, CDR2 YFSETQ. This CDR3 is 15 amino acids long. Trimming took 3 bases from V and 0 from J, leaving 12 bases between them. The CDR3: CASSSTGTVNTEAFF. The CDR3 DNA reads as TGCGCCAGCAGCTCGACCGGGACGGTGAACACTGAAGCTTTCTTT.

The V call is TRBV29-1, the J call TRBJ2-5; 8 bases map to TRBD2. This CDR3 is 14 amino acids long. J gave up 2 bases and V 3 bases, and 5 bases lay outside the gene matches. CDR1 and CDR2 (germline): SQVTM, ANQGSEA. CDR3: CSVDAGTRQETQYF. The CDR3 region has the DNA TGCAGCGTTGACGCCGGGACTAGACAAGAGACCCAGTACTTC. The full variable domain, in which reference TRBV29-1 and TRBJ2-5 provide the parts outside the CDR3, is SAVISQKPSRDICQRGTSLTIQCQVDSQVTMMFWYRQQPGQSLTLIATANQGSEATYESGFVIDKFPISRPNLTFSTLTVSNMSPEDSSIYLCSVDAGTRQETQYFGPGTRLLVL.

This clonotype was recorded a few times. The chain is built from TRBV20-1 and TRBJ2-2; 7 bases are a match to TRBD1. J gave up 0 bases and V 6 bases, and 13 bases lay outside the gene matches. The CDR3 sequence is 17 residues long. Germline CDR1 and CDR2: DFQATT and SNEGSKA (reference sequence). In nucleotides, the CDR3 is TGCAGTGCCGAATATATACTGACAGGGCCGAACACCGGGGAGCTGTTTTTT. It yields the protein CSAEYILTGPNTGELFF.

The V gene is TRBV20-1, the J gene TRBJ2-1; 9 positions agree with TRBD1. Germline CDR1 DFQATT, CDR2 SNEGSKA (reference sequence). The CDR3 runs to 15 residues. V was clipped by 5 bases and J by 9 bases; unmatched bases: 14. The CDR3 nucleotides are TGCAGTGCTGGAAGAATACAGGGGGCGTATAGTGAGCAGTTCTTC. Translation: CSAGRIQGAYSEQFF.

This clonotype was observed at least ten times. The chain carries TRBV10-3 and TRBJ2-3, with 9 positions matching TRBD2. Germline CDR1 is ENHRY and CDR2 is SYGVKD. The CDR3 is 16 residues long. J lost 5 bases, V lost 3 bases, and 9 bases had no gene match. The CDR3 nucleotides read TGTGCCATCAGTGATCTAGCGGGGCCGAGCCTAGATACGCAGTATTTT. Encoded protein: CAISDLAGPSLDTQYF.

This clonotype was recorded at least ten times. The chain recombines TRBV7-2 with TRBJ1-2; possibly TRBD1 for D (6 bases). Germline-derived CDR1 and CDR2 are SGHTA and FQGNSA. With 5 bases removed from V and 4 bases from J, the gap between germline ends came to 23 bases. CDR3 length equals 17 residues. The CDR3 loop is CASSPQRGGRGGYGYTF. The CDR3 nucleotides are TGTGCCAGCAGCCCACAACGTGGGGGGCGCGGAGGCTATGGCTACACCTTC.

This clonotype was recorded at least ten times. The chain combines TRBV29-1 with TRBJ1-5, with TRBD1 matching over 7 bases. V shed 6 bases, J shed 3 bases, and the junction held 5 bases outside the gene matches. Germline V gene data show CDR1 as SQVTM and CDR2 as ANQGSEA. This CDR3 has 13 residues. The CDR3 region has the DNA TGCAGCGTGGCCAGGGGGTCCAATCAGCCCCAGCATTTT. Translating it yields CSVARGSNQPQHF.

Relative to its sample, this clonotype is medium-sized. The CDR3 is CSVGDRGRLSSTDTQYF. Here the CDR3 DNA reads TGCAGCGTTGGTGACAGGGGGCGTCTTTCTAGCACAGATACGCAGTATTTT. V is TRBV29-1 and J is TRBJ2-3, with 10 bases matching TRBD1. The CDR3 length is 17 residues. The germline CDR1 and CDR2 sequences are SQVTM and ANQGSEA. V shed 4 bases and J 0 bases; nucleotides not matched to a gene: 10.

This clonotype was detected a few times. The chain has TRBV5-5 and TRBJ2-7; 9 nucleotides line up with TRBD1. The germline CDR1 and CDR2 sequences are SGHKS and YYEKEE (reference sequence). After removal of 0 bases from V and 5 bases from J, the junction contained 9 bases not matched to a gene. This CDR3 is built from 16 residues. CDR3 residues: CASSLVGDREGHEQYF. The CDR3 DNA sequence: TGTGCCAGCAGCTTGGTTGGGGACAGGGAAGGACACGAGCAGTACTTC.

This rearrangement joins TRBV18 to TRBJ2-7; D gene uncertain. CDR3 length equals 14 residues. Germline-derived CDR1 and CDR2 are KGHSH and LQKENI. Deletions cut 6 bases from V and 3 bases from J, with 15 bases between. The CDR3 nucleotides read TGTGCCAGCTCCCCTGTTTCCCCTGTCTACGAGCAGTACTTC. It encodes CASSPVSPVYEQYF. Combining the CDR3 with reference TRBV18 and TRBJ2-7 gives the whole variable domain NAGVMQNPRHLVRRRGQEARLRCSPMKGHSHVYWYRQLPEEGLKFMVYLQKENIIDESGMPKERFSAEFPKEGPSILRIQQVVRGDSAAYFCASSPVSPVYEQYFGPGTRLTVT.

The V call is TRBV3-1, the J call TRBJ2-7; D may be TRBD1 (6 bases). The CDR3 spans 17 residues. The V gene lost 4 bases and the J gene lost 0 bases, with 19 bases spanning the gap. Germline CDR1 LGHDT, CDR2 YNNKEL (reference sequence). The CDR3 protein is CASSPKPPGQNSYEQYF. CDR3 sequence (DNA): TGTGCCAGCAGCCCCAAGCCGCCAGGACAGAACTCCTACGAGCAGTACTTC.

This clonotype turned up a few times. The chain joins TRBV10-2 to TRBJ2-3, with 10 bases matching TRBD2. With V trimmed by 8 bases and J by 5 bases, 13 bases remained unmatched. This CDR3 is 16 amino acids long. Germline V gene lookup returns CDR1 WSHSY and CDR2 SAAADI. The CDR3 coding sequence is TGCGCCAGCTCCCCCAGGGGGACTAGCGCCGGAGATACGCAGTATTTT. It yields the protein CASSPRGTSAGDTQYF.

This clonotype has at least ten counts. The V gene is TRBV12-3 or TRBV12-4, the J gene TRBJ2-2, with TRBD1 matching 8 bases. Trimming took 10 bases from V and 0 from J; bases not matched to a gene: 4. The CDR3 consists of 14 residues. CDR3: CAIRTGPNTGELFF. DNA of the CDR3: TGTGCCATCCGGACAGGGCCGAACACCGGGGAGCTGTTTTTT.

This clonotype was seen only a few times. This rearrangement joins TRBV7-9 to TRBJ2-1, with D perhaps matching TRBD1 (5 bases). This CDR3 is built from 13 residues. Germline V gene data show CDR1 as SEHNR and CDR2 as FQNEAQ (reference sequence). The V and J ends lost 5 bases and 12 bases respectively, with 17 bases between them. The CDR3 protein is CASSLTTADGQFF. Here the CDR3 DNA reads TGTGCCAGCAGCCTAACGACAGCCGATGGGCAGTTCTTC.

Ten or more counts support this clonotype. This chain connects TRBV5-1 to TRBJ2-1; perhaps TRBD2 as D (6 bases). V lost 3 bases and J 7 bases, leaving 8 bases between the germline ends. The CDR3 length is 12 residues. CDR1 and CDR2 (germline): SGHRS, YFSETQ. In nucleotides, the CDR3 is TGCGCCAGCAGCTCCCGGGGGAATGAGCAGTTCTTC. This gives the protein CASSSRGNEQFF.

As concerns this clonotype: A junction end diverges from the germline sequence, so it may reflect a read error. This rearrangement joins TRBV6-1 to TRBJ2-3; D ambiguous. The CDR3 is 13 residues long. The germline CDR1 and CDR2 sequences are MNHNS and SASEGT. CDR3 bases: TGTGCCAGCAGGGAAGGAATTACAGATACGCAGTATTTT. Protein sequence: CASREGITDTQYF.

The V and J genes are TRBV4-2 and TRBJ1-2; no definite D call. This CDR3 comprises 15 residues. V lost 4 bases, J lost 2 bases, and 14 bases lay in between. Germline CDR1 and CDR2: LGHNA and YNFKEQ. The DNA of the CDR3 is TGTGCCAGCAGCCCTAGCCGCACATTCAACTATGGCTACACCTTC. This gives the protein CASSPSRTFNYGYTF.

This clonotype was found many times. The chain joins TRBV7-6 to TRBJ1-1; D uncertain. The CDR3 loop spans 12 amino acids. Germline CDR1 is SGHVS and CDR2 is FNYEAQ. The V end was cut by 4 bases, the J end by 5 bases, with 8 bases between. CDR3 amino acids: CASSSRGTEAFF. Written as DNA, the CDR3 is TGTGCCAGCAGCTCCCGGGGTACTGAAGCTTTCTTT.

This clonotype was seen ten or more times. The chain carries TRBV11-2 and TRBJ2-1; 10 bases line up with TRBD2. The length of the CDR3 is 19 residues. From germline, CDR1 is SGHAT and CDR2 FQNNGV. V gave up 3 bases and J gave up 0 bases; unmatched junction bases: 11. Here the CDR3 reads CASSFFGSGRLSSYNEQFF. As DNA, the CDR3 is TGTGCCAGCAGCTTTTTTGGTAGCGGGAGGCTGAGCTCCTACAATGAGCAGTTCTTC.

Ten or more counts support this clonotype. The J gene is TRBJ1-3, the V gene TRBV10-3; 8 bases match TRBD1. J was trimmed by 0 bases and V by 7 bases; bases with no gene match: 5. The CDR3 is 15 amino acids. The V gene's germline CDR1 is ENHRY and CDR2 SYGVKD. CDR3 loop: CAIMAGGLSGNTIYF. As DNA, the CDR3 is TGTGCCATCATGGCAGGGGGCCTCTCTGGAAACACCATATATTTT.

This clonotype was picked up many times. Given a much more abundant clone one base away, this may be a read error. V is TRBV10-3 and J is TRBJ2-2; TRBD2 might be the D (5 bases). V was trimmed by 10 bases and J by 6 bases, leaving 6 bases between them. The germline V gene has CDR1 ENHRY and CDR2 SYGVKD. This CDR3 comprises 10 residues. This CDR3 reads CASGSGELFF. The CDR3 coding sequence is TGTGCCAGCGGGTCCGGGGAGCTGTTTTTT.

This clonotype was counted many times. The gene calls are TRBV29-1 and TRBJ2-3, with 10 positions matching TRBD1. V gave up 7 bases and J gave up 1 base; unmatched junction bases: 11. CDR3 length: 16 residues. CDR1 is SQVTM, CDR2 ANQGSEA, per germline. In nucleotides, the CDR3 is TGCAGCGCCCCGGGACAGGGGAATAGTCGCACAGATACGCAGTATTTT. As protein: CSAPGQGNSRTDTQYF.